This T cell receptor beta chain was retrieved from a study of T cells in Graves' hyperthyroidism and ophthalmopathy. This clonotype was observed a handful of times. RNA transcripts were the template for amplifying TCR beta CDR3 regions. When the TCR CDR3 underwent first-round RT-PCR, the HTBI primer set was used. Using its own MiXCR run on the multiplex PCR reads, TCRdb lists one record per CDR3 protein. The sample has under 300,000 distinct CDR3 sequences, roughly 13% seen once. Diagnoses were made from clinical symptoms, serum measures (thyroxine and TRAb), thyroid ultrasound and orbital computed tomography. The CDR3 length is 14 residues. The ends lost 7 bases at V and 5 bases at J; junction bases unmatched: 5. CDR1 and CDR2 from the germline V gene are SNHLY and FYNNEI.

Sample: blood. This chain connects TRBV2 to TRBJ2-5; 12 bases map to TRBD2. The sequence was obtained from a woman aged 40 to 50 with Graves' hyperthyroidism. Here the CDR3 reads CASIRLAGEETQYF. CDR3 nucleotides: TGTGCCAGCATACGACTAGCGGGAGAGGAGACCCAGTACTTC.